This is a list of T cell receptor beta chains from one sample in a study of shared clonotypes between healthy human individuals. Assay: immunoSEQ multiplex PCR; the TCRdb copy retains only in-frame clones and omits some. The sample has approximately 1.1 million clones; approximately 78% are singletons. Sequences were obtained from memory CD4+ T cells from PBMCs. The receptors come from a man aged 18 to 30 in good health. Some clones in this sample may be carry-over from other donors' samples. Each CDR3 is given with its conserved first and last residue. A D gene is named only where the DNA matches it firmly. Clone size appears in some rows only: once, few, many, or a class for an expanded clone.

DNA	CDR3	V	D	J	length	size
TGTGCCAGCAGCTTAGGGACTAGCCCCGGGAACGAGCAGTACTTC	CASSLGTSPGNEQYF	TRBV7-3	TRBD2	TRBJ2-7	15	NA
TGTGCCAGCCGCCCCGGAGAAGGAGCCTACGAGCAGTACTTC	CASRPGEGAYEQYF	TRBV7-8	NA	TRBJ2-7	14	NA
TGTGCCAGCAGCGTAGCCCCAGGGGCCCATCAGCCCCAGCATTTT	CASSVAPGAHQPQHF	TRBV9	NA	TRBJ1-5	15	NA
TGCGCCAGCAGCCATACGACTAGCGGGAGTGATACGCAGTATTTT	CASSHTTSGSDTQYF	TRBV4-1	TRBD2	TRBJ2-3	15	NA
TGCGCCAGCAGCTTGGGCGGGGCTCGGACTGAAGCTTTCTTT	CASSLGGARTEAFF	TRBV5-1	NA	TRBJ1-1	14	NA
TGTGCCAGTAGTATTGAGGGACTAGCGGGAGGTGAGCAGTTCTTC	CASSIEGLAGGEQFF	TRBV19	TRBD2	TRBJ2-1	15	NA
TGTGCCAGCAGGCTTCGGCAGGGGATCAACACTGAAGCTTTCTTT	CASRLRQGINTEAFF	TRBV6-6	NA	TRBJ1-1	15	NA
TGTGCCAGCAGCCGGGACAGGGGGCCCTACGAGCAGTACTTC	CASSRDRGPYEQYF	TRBV7-2	TRBD1	TRBJ2-7	14	many
TGTGCCAGCAGCTCCTCTTTAGTAGCGGATACGCAGTATTTT	CASSSSLVADTQYF	TRBV7-3	NA	TRBJ2-3	14	NA
TGCAGCGTTTTAGATAACAATCAGCCCCAGCATTTT	CSVLDNNQPQHF	TRBV29-1	NA	TRBJ1-5	12	few
TGTGCCAGCAGCTTAGGAGCAGGGGTCGCTGGAAACACCATATATTTT	CASSLGAGVAGNTIYF	TRBV7-2	NA	TRBJ1-3	16	NA
TGCGCCAGCAATAGCCCGGGCCTGGGGAACACCGGGGAGCTGTTTTTT	CASNSPGLGNTGELFF	TRBV10-2	NA	TRBJ2-2	16	NA
TGTGCCAGCAGTTCTTACTATCTAGCGTCTACCAGGGAGACCCAGTACTTC	CASSSYYLASTRETQYF	TRBV27	NA	TRBJ2-5	17	NA
TGTGCCAGCAGTGCCCAGGGACAGTCCTATGGCTACACCTTC	CASSAQGQSYGYTF	TRBV6-1	TRBD1	TRBJ1-2	14	NA
TGCAGCGTTGACGGGACAGGCCAAGAGACCCAGTACTTC	CSVDGTGQETQYF	TRBV29-1	TRBD1	TRBJ2-5	13	NA
TGTGCCAGCAGCGAAACACCGGAAGCTTTCTTT	CASSETPEAFF	TRBV7-9	NA	TRBJ1-1	11	NA
TGTGCCTGGAGGGGTGTGGGGATGCGGGGGAAACTGTTTTTT	CAWRGVGMRGKLFF	TRBV30	NA	TRBJ1-4	14	NA
TGTGCCAGCAGTGATCAGGCAGGGTATACGAATCAGCCCCAGCATTTT	CASSDQAGYTNQPQHF	TRBV2	NA	TRBJ1-5	16	once
TGTGCGAGGGTCCAAGAGACCCAGTACTTC	CARVQETQYF	TRBV19	NA	TRBJ2-5	10	NA
TGTGCCAGCTCCAATGGGATGGGGGGGGATCAGCCCCAGCATTTT	CASSNGMGGDQPQHF	TRBV6-5	NA	TRBJ1-5	15	NA
TGTGCCAGCAGTTCGCCCCCTGCGGCGGGGTCCGGGGAAAAACTGTTTTTT	CASSSPPAAGSGEKLFF	TRBV28	NA	TRBJ1-4	17	NA
TGTGCCAGCAGCCCGGCGGGGGGCGGCAATCAGCCCCAGCATTTT	CASSPAGGGNQPQHF	TRBV7-9	NA	TRBJ1-5	15	NA
TGTGCCAGCAGGAACAGGGGGGGCACTGAAGCTTTCTTT	CASRNRGGTEAFF	TRBV2	TRBD1	TRBJ1-1	13	NA
TGTGCCAGCAGCGTCGGGGCCGGCCACACCGGGGAGCTGTTTTTT	CASSVGAGHTGELFF	TRBV5-4	NA	TRBJ2-2	15	NA
TGCGCCAGCAGCCTGTCAGCAGGGGACGGTGGCGAGCAGTACTTC	CASSLSAGDGGEQYF	TRBV5-1	NA	TRBJ2-7	15	NA
TGTGCCAGCGCCACGTTTGGCGAGCAGTACTTC	CASATFGEQYF	TRBV7-9	NA	TRBJ2-7	11	NA